Listed here are 26 T cell receptor beta chains from one sample, sequenced in a study of blood T cell repertoires in COVID-19. Sequencing used immunoSEQ multiplex PCR; TCRdb keeps in-frame clones, though not all of them. This table holds 250,000 to 300,000 clones, 82% found once. Material for sequencing was PBMCs or T cells enriched from blood (not recorded which). The receptors were gathered from a man aged 40-49 years who had been exposed to COVID-19.

This clone appeared a few times. V and J are TRBV10-3 and TRBJ2-7; a weak D match, TRBD2 (6 bases). Germline CDR1 reads ENHRY; CDR2 reads SYGVKD. The CDR3 is 16 residues long. Trimming removed 4 bases at V and 2 bases at J, with 18 bases between. CDR3 nucleotides: TGTGCCATCAGTGCCGAGGGGTTCGGGGGAACCTACGAGCAGTACTTC. This gives the protein CAISAEGFGGTYEQYF.

The rearrangement joins TRBV7-3 to TRBJ2-1, with TRBD2 matching over 7 bases. This CDR3 spans 15 amino acids. Germline V gene data show CDR1 as SGHTA and CDR2 as FQGTGA. V trimming: 5 bases; J trimming: 8 bases; junction bases outside the gene matches: 12. In DNA, the CDR3 is TGTGCCAGCAGCAGAGACGGCGCGGGAGCGTATGAGCAGTTCTTC. Protein sequence: CASSRDGAGAYEQFF.

This CDR3 reads CASRDLRQPQHF. Here the CDR3 DNA reads TGTGCCAGCAGGGACTTGCGACAGCCCCAGCATTTT. The chain has TRBV6-5 and TRBJ1-5; no firm D call. The CDR3 consists of 12 residues. Trimming left V 6 bases short and J 7 bases short, with 10 bases between. Germline V gene sequence: CDR1 MNHEY, CDR2 SVGAGI.

The CDR3 DNA sequence: TGTGCCACCAGTACACGGCAATTCGGGGAGGTTTATGGCTACACCTTC. Its translation is CATSTRQFGEVYGYTF. The chain joins TRBV24-1 to TRBJ1-2; D is ambiguous. The CDR3 totals 16 residues. Germline-derived CDR1 and CDR2 are KGHDR and SFDVKD. Trimming pared 6 bases from V and 5 bases from J, leaving 21 bases between.

This clone was seen only once. The CDR3 spells CASSQISGKRVNEQFF. The DNA for the CDR3 is TGTGCCAGCAGTCAAATTAGCGGGAAGCGCGTCAATGAGCAGTTCTTC. This chain connects TRBV6-2 or TRBV6-3 to TRBJ2-1, with 8 bases identical to TRBD2. Germline loops: CDR1 MNHEY, CDR2 SVGEGT. The CDR3 runs 16 residues. With V trimmed by 5 bases and J by 6 bases, 12 bases remained unmatched.

This clone was counted a single time. The V call is TRBV13, the J call TRBJ2-3; a possible D gene is TRBD2 (5 bases). CDR1 and CDR2 from the germline V gene are PRHDT and FYEKMQ (reference sequence). V dropped 5 bases and J dropped 10 bases, with 13 bases sitting between them. This CDR3 comprises 12 residues. The CDR3, as DNA: TGTGCCAGCAGCACTAGGACTGGGGCGCAGTATTTT. It translates to CASSTRTGAQYF.

V is TRBV28 and J is TRBJ1-6, with D perhaps matching TRBD1 (5 bases). The CDR3 contains 14 residues. V lost 7 bases and J 11 bases, leaving 18 bases between the germline ends. The germline gives CDR1 MDHEN, CDR2 SYDVKM. The CDR3 region is CASTSPGDSTPLHF. CDR3 nucleotide sequence: TGTGCCAGCACCTCCCCGGGGGACTCAACACCCCTCCACTTT.

This chain connects TRBV18 to TRBJ2-1; 8 nucleotides align to TRBD1. The germline V gene encodes CDR1 KGHSH and CDR2 LQKENI. This CDR3 contains 17 residues. V dropped 1 base and J dropped 2; count of bases not matched to a gene: 7. CDR3 amino acids: CASSPLTGESPYNEQFF. CDR3 nucleotides: TGTGCCAGCTCACCACTGACAGGGGAAAGTCCCTACAATGAGCAGTTCTTC.

V gene TRBV10-3 combines with J gene TRBJ2-1, with 7 bases fitting TRBD1. This CDR3 contains 14 residues. Germline CDR1 and CDR2: ENHRY and SYGVKD. V shed 4 bases, J shed 6 bases, and the junction held 6 bases outside the gene matches. The CDR3 nucleotides are TGTGCCATCAGTGCAAAGGGGGCCAGCAATGAGCAGTTCTTC. It translates to CAISAKGASNEQFF.

The CDR3 nucleotides are TGTGCCAGCACCACCCTTGCAGGCACCGGGGAGCTGTTTTTT. Residues: CASTTLAGTGELFF. The rearrangement joins TRBV7-9 to TRBJ2-2; no clear D gene. V lost 7 bases, J lost 4 bases, and 13 bases lay in between. This CDR3 is 14 amino acids long. CDR1 SEHNR and CDR2 FQNEAQ come from the germline V gene (reference sequence).

The rearrangement links TRBV7-9 to TRBJ2-1; 8 bases are shared with TRBD2. CDR3 size: 14 residues. Germline CDR1 SEHNR, CDR2 FQNEAQ (reference sequence). Trimming at V came to 2 bases and at J to 6 bases, leaving 3 bases not matched to a gene. CDR3 in amino acids: CASSLLAGLNEQFF. The CDR3 DNA reads TGTGCCAGCAGCTTACTAGCGGGTCTCAATGAGCAGTTCTTC.

This clone occurred a few times. The V and J genes are TRBV6-5 and TRBJ2-3; D might be TRBD2 (6 bases). V was pared by 8 bases and J by 10 bases, with 25 bases between. Germline-derived CDR1 and CDR2 are MNHEY and SVGAGI. The CDR3 is 15 amino acids. Here the CDR3 reads CASRAPGEGIFAQYF. The CDR3 nucleotides read TGTGCCAGCCGAGCTCCGGGGGAAGGGATTTTTGCGCAGTATTTT.

V and J are TRBV7-8 and TRBJ2-7; maybe TRBD1 (5 bases). The V end was cut by 1 base, the J end by 3 bases, with 31 bases between. Germline lookup yields CDR1 SGHVS and CDR2 FQNEAQ. This CDR3 is built from 21 residues. The CDR3 DNA reads as TGTGCCAGCAGCTTAGAAGAATTAGAAGTCCGAACGACAGTAACAAGCTACGAGCAGTACTTC. Translation: CASSLEELEVRTTVTSYEQYF.

The chain carries TRBV3-1 (or the pseudogene TRBV3-2) and TRBJ2-3; TRBD2 matches 9 bases. Trimming took 0 bases from V and 0 from J; bases not matched to a gene: 4. CDR1 and CDR2 from the germline V gene are LGHDT and YNNKEL (reference sequence). CDR3 length: 17 residues. CDR3 residues: CASSQDLGLASTDTQYF. CDR3 nucleotides: TGTGCCAGCAGCCAAGATTTGGGACTAGCTAGCACAGATACGCAGTATTTT.

V usage is TRBV11-2 and J usage is TRBJ2-5; 9 bases fit TRBD2. The V gene end was trimmed by 4 bases and the J gene end by 2 bases; junction bases not matched to a gene: 2. This CDR3 contains 14 residues. From germline, CDR1 is SGHAT and CDR2 FQNNGV. The CDR3 DNA follows: TGTGCCAGCAGCTGGGGACTAGCTCAAGAGACCCAGTACTTC. Translating gives CASSWGLAQETQYF.

This sequence joins TRBV11-2 and TRBJ2-3; possibly TRBD2 for D (6 bases). Per the germline V gene, CDR1 is SGHAT and CDR2 is FQNNGV. The CDR3 is 13 residues long. V lost 4 bases, J lost 3 bases, and 8 bases lay in between. Here the CDR3 reads CASSSGVTDTQYF. CDR3 coding DNA: TGTGCCAGCAGCTCGGGAGTGACAGATACGCAGTATTTT.

CDR3 sequence (DNA): TGTGCCAGTAGCCAAGGGGCCAACTCTGGAAACACCATATATTTT. Its protein product is CASSQGANSGNTIYF. This rearrangement joins TRBV19 to TRBJ1-3; possible D gene TRBD1, 5 bases. The length of the CDR3 is 15 residues. From germline, CDR1 is LNHDA and CDR2 SQIVND (reference sequence). V lost 6 bases to trimming and J lost 0 bases, with 12 bases between them.

This chain links TRBV19 with TRBJ2-2, with D uncertain. The ends were cut back, 7 bases at V and 0 bases at J, with 12 bases in the middle. Germline assignment: CDR1 LNHDA and CDR2 SQIVND (reference sequence). This CDR3 region has 15 residues. This CDR3 reads CASMEWKANTGELFF. Here the CDR3 DNA reads TGTGCCAGTATGGAGTGGAAGGCGAACACCGGGGAGCTGTTTTTT.

The rearrangement joins TRBV7-9 to TRBJ2-1; 11 positions agree with TRBD2. Germline V lookup: CDR1 SEHNR, CDR2 FQNEAQ (reference sequence). The CDR3 runs to 15 residues. The ends lost 4 bases at V and 6 bases at J; junction bases unmatched: 5. CDR3 nucleotide sequence: TGTGCCAGCAGCTCAGTACTAGCGGGAGTCAATGAGCAGTTCTTC. Translation gives CASSSVLAGVNEQFF.

This clone occurred once. The chain recombines TRBV30 with TRBJ1-2; 11 bases fit TRBD1. The CDR3 contains 13 residues. The germline gives CDR1 GTSNPN, CDR2 SVGIG (reference sequence). The ends lost 5 bases at V and 4 bases at J; junction bases unmatched: 3. The CDR3 sequence: CAWGTGGGYGYTF. CDR3 sequence (DNA): TGTGCCTGGGGGACAGGGGGTGGCTATGGCTACACCTTC.

The chain has TRBV12-3 or TRBV12-4 and TRBJ1-2; D is possibly TRBD1 (5 bases). The length of the CDR3 is 13 residues. V was pared by 5 bases and J by 2 bases, with 9 bases between. CDR3 amino acids: CASSTAGNYGYTF. The DNA of the CDR3 is TGTGCCAGCAGTACGGCAGGGAACTATGGCTACACCTTC.

CDR3 nucleotides: TGCGCCAGCAGCTTGGCGGGACAGGGCAACAATGAGCAGTTCTTC. Translation gives CASSLAGQGNNEQFF. V is TRBV5-1 and J is TRBJ2-1, with TRBD1 matching 9 bases. This CDR3 comprises 15 residues. CDR1 is SGHRS and CDR2 is YFSETQ in the germline V gene. Trimming cost V 0 bases and J 5 bases; bases outside gene matches: 3.

The CDR3 reads CASSIVGQGQNIQYF. In nucleotides, the CDR3 is TGTGCCAGTAGTATTGTTGGACAGGGGCAAAACATTCAGTACTTC. The rearrangement joins TRBV19 to TRBJ2-4, with 9 bases identical to TRBD1. The CDR3 is 15 residues long. Germline loops: CDR1 LNHDA, CDR2 SQIVND (reference sequence). V shed 3 bases, J shed 5 bases, and the junction held 5 bases outside the gene matches.

The chain employs TRBV6-4 and TRBJ2-2, with a tentative D call TRBD1 (5 bases). Germline CDR1 and CDR2: MRHNA and SNTAGT. Trimming took off 6 bases at V and 2 bases at J, with 10 bases between the two ends. CDR3 length equals 14 residues. The DNA for the CDR3 is TGTGCCAGCAGAGTAGACAGAAACACCGGGGAGCTGTTTTTT. Amino acids: CASRVDRNTGELFF.

A single count supports this clone. The chain joins TRBV7-9 to TRBJ2-1; TRBD2 matches at 14 bases. There are 18 residues in the CDR3. V dropped 5 bases and J dropped 1; count of bases not matched to a gene: 7. Germline CDR1 is SEHNR and CDR2 is FQNEAQ (reference sequence). CDR3 region: CASSRGTSGSSSYNEQFF. CDR3 sequence (DNA): TGTGCCAGCAGCCGAGGGACTAGCGGGAGCAGTTCCTACAATGAGCAGTTCTTC.

V gene TRBV2 combines with J gene TRBJ2-5, with 9 nucleotides matching TRBD2. The CDR3 consists of 16 residues. The junction had 11 bases not matched to a gene; V was cut back by 8 bases and J by 1 base. Germline V gene lookup returns CDR1 SNHLY and CDR2 FYNNEI. As DNA, the CDR3 is TGTGCCAGCGGGACTGGCATTAGCGGGAGCCAAGAGACCCAGTACTTC. It encodes CASGTGISGSQETQYF.